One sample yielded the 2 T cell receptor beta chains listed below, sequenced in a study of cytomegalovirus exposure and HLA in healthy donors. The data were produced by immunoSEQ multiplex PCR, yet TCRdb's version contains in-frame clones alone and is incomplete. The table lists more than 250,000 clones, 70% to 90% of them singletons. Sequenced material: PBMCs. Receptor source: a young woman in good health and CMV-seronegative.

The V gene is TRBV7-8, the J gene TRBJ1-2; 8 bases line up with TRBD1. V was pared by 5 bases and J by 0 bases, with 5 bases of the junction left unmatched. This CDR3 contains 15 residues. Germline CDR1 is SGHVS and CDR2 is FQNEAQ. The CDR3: CASSPNRGTNYGYTF. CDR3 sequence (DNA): TGTGCCAGCAGCCCCAACAGGGGGACTAACTATGGCTACACCTTC.

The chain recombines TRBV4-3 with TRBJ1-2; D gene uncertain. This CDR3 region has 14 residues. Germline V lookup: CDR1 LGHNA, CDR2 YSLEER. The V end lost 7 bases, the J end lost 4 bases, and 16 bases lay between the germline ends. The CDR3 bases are TGCGCCAGCACGTACGGGGTTGCTGGCTATGGCTACACCTTC. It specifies CASTYGVAGYGYTF.